The 20 T cell receptor beta chains listed next were all sequenced from one sample in a study of shared clonotypes between healthy human individuals. The data were produced by immunoSEQ multiplex PCR, yet TCRdb's version contains in-frame clones alone and is incomplete. The sample records under 550,000 clones, 90% to 97% being singletons. Sequenced: naive CD4+ T cells sorted from blood. As for subset: CD45RA+ positively selected. These receptors were obtained from a woman aged 30 to 39 in good health.

The chain recombines TRBV27 with TRBJ2-5; either TRBD1 or TRBD2 may supply D (7 bases each). Germline V gene sequence: CDR1 MNHEY, CDR2 SMNVEV (reference sequence). This CDR3 has 11 amino acids. Trimming pared 6 bases from V and 11 bases from J, leaving 13 bases between. The CDR3 sequence is CASSPGGEQYF. In DNA, the CDR3 is TGTGCCAGCAGCCCAGGGGGGGAGCAGTACTTC.

This clone came up once. The chain links TRBV19 to TRBJ2-1; 11 bases are shared with TRBD2. V was pared by 6 bases and J by 5 bases, with 12 bases of the junction left unmatched. The CDR3 has 17 residues. Germline CDR1 and CDR2: LNHDA and SQIVND (reference sequence). In DNA, the CDR3 is TGTGCCAGTAGCTTAACCGGGACTAGCGGTACACACAATGAGCAGTTCTTC. It yields the protein CASSLTGTSGTHNEQFF.

The chain carries TRBV9 and TRBJ1-2, with a tentative D call TRBD1 (6 bases). Trimming removed 0 bases at V and 3 bases at J, with 18 bases between. The CDR3 consists of 17 residues. In germline, CDR1 is SGDLS, CDR2 YYNGEE. CDR3 region: CASSVEPTGTYDYGYTF. In DNA, the CDR3 is TGTGCCAGCAGCGTAGAACCGACAGGAACGTATGACTATGGCTACACCTTC. Combining the CDR3 with reference TRBV9 and TRBJ1-2 gives the whole variable domain DSGVTQTPKHLITATGQRVTLRCSPRSGDLSVYWYQQSLDQGLQFLIQYYNGEERAKGNILERFSAQQFPDLHSELNLSSLELGDSALYFCASSVEPTGTYDYGYTFGSGTRLTVV.

V and J are TRBV6-1 and TRBJ2-7, with D perhaps matching TRBD2 (5 bases). This CDR3 is 16 amino acids long. Trimming left V 3 bases short and J 5 bases short, with 20 bases between. CDR1 MNHNS and CDR2 SASEGT come from the germline V gene. This CDR3 reads CASSDPLGAAANEQYF. The CDR3 DNA sequence: TGTGCCAGCAGTGATCCCTTGGGAGCTGCGGCGAACGAGCAGTACTTC.

The chain has TRBV7-2 and TRBJ1-3; a weak D match, TRBD1 (5 bases). Germline CDR1 reads SGHTA; CDR2 reads FQGNSA. V dropped 5 bases and J dropped 0 bases, with 11 bases sitting between them. This CDR3 is 15 amino acids long. CDR3 amino acids: CASSRGLFSGNTIYF. The CDR3 nucleotides read TGTGCCAGCAGCCGGGGACTGTTCTCTGGAAACACCATATATTTT. The full variable domain, with the rest looked up from reference TRBV7-2 and TRBJ1-3, is GAGVSQSPSNKVTEKGKDVELRCDPISGHTALYWYRQSLGQGLEFLIYFQGNSAPDKSGLPSDRFSAERTGGSVSTLTIQRTQQEDSAVYLCASSRGLFSGNTIYFGEGSWLTVV.

The rearrangement uses TRBV15 and TRBJ2-7; D is possibly TRBD1 or TRBD2 (5 bases each). V was clipped by 8 bases and J by 2 bases, with 16 bases between them. This CDR3 has 14 amino acids. The germline V gene encodes CDR1 LNHNV and CDR2 YYDKDF (reference sequence). The CDR3 loop reads CATRLGRDTYEQYF. The CDR3 DNA reads as TGTGCCACCCGCCTGGGACGGGATACCTACGAGCAGTACTTC.

The gene calls are TRBV5-8 and TRBJ2-1; 8 bases fit TRBD2. This CDR3 contains 15 residues. V shed 3 bases and J 5 bases; nucleotides not matched to a gene: 7. Germline CDR1 and CDR2: SGHTS and YDEGEE. Written as DNA, the CDR3 is TGTGCCAGCAGCTCCGGGACTAGGGCCAACAATGAGCAGTTCTTC. Its protein is CASSSGTRANNEQFF.

The genes are TRBV28 and TRBJ2-7, with TRBD2 identical over 13 bases. V lost 6 bases, J lost 2 bases, and 4 bases stayed unmatched. CDR3 size: 15 residues. The germline CDR1 and CDR2 sequences are MDHEN and SYDVKM. The CDR3 spells CASRHTSGRAYEQYF. The CDR3 nucleotides are TGTGCCAGCAGGCATACTAGCGGGAGGGCCTACGAGCAGTACTTC.

This clone was seen more than once but under ten times. J is TRBJ1-1 and V is TRBV2; 7 bases agree with TRBD1. Germline V gene lookup returns CDR1 SNHLY and CDR2 FYNNEI. The CDR3 is made up of 13 amino acids. V trimming: 6 bases; J trimming: 1 base; junction bases outside the gene matches: 2. CDR3 residues: CASRRTGNTEAFF. As DNA, the CDR3 is TGTGCCAGCAGACGGACAGGGAACACTGAAGCTTTCTTT.

The chain joins TRBV6-5 to TRBJ2-7; TRBD2 is a possible D gene (7 bases). Per germline, CDR1 MNHEY and CDR2 SVGAGI. This CDR3 has 15 amino acids. The germline V and J ends were trimmed by 6 bases and 4 bases, with 19 bases remaining between them. Here the CDR3 reads CASSRTAGGLYEQYF. The CDR3 DNA sequence: TGTGCCAGCAGCCGCACGGCCGGGGGGCTTTACGAGCAGTACTTC.

This chain joins TRBV5-6 and TRBJ1-1, with D hard to call. The ends were cut back, 4 bases at V and 1 base at J, with 8 bases in the middle. This CDR3 is 13 amino acids long. From germline, CDR1 is SGHDT and CDR2 YYEEEE. In nucleotides, the CDR3 is TGTGCCAGCAGCCCCCAGGAGAACACTGAAGCTTTCTTT. This translates into CASSPQENTEAFF.

The CDR3 DNA follows: TGTGCCAGCAGCTTACTCTGGACAGGGGTCCACGAGCAGTACTTC. Translating it yields CASSLLWTGVHEQYF. The chain joins TRBV11-2 to TRBJ2-5, with 9 positions matching TRBD1. The DNA end is more similar to TRBJ2-7, so the J call may be wrong. The CDR3 spans 15 residues. Germline V gene data show CDR1 as SGHAT and CDR2 as FQNNGV.

The rearrangement links TRBV14 to TRBJ1-1; possibly TRBD1 for D (5 bases). CDR3 length: 12 amino acids. Trimming shortened V by 1 base and J by 8 bases, and 8 bases separated the two germline ends. The germline V gene has CDR1 SGHDN and CDR2 FVKESK. CDR3 DNA sequence: TGTGCCAGCAGCCAAGGAAGGGGAGAAGCTTTCTTT. It translates to CASSQGRGEAFF.

The V gene is TRBV19, the J gene TRBJ2-6, with 8 bases lining up with TRBD1. With 3 bases clipped from V and 3 bases from J, the junction kept 7 bases outside the gene matches. The CDR3 is made up of 17 amino acids. From germline, CDR1 is LNHDA and CDR2 SQIVND (reference sequence). CDR3 region: CASSMGQGALGANVLTF. The CDR3 coding sequence is TGTGCCAGTAGTATGGGGCAGGGGGCGCTTGGGGCCAACGTCCTGACTTTC.

The chain is built from TRBV4-1 and TRBJ2-7, with 10 positions matching TRBD2. V shed 5 bases and J 4 bases; nucleotides not matched to a gene: 8. The CDR3 has 15 residues. Germline loops: CDR1 MGHRA, CDR2 YSYEKL. CDR3 protein: CASSTGVAGGYEQYF. The CDR3 bases are TGCGCCAGCAGCACGGGGGTAGCGGGAGGATACGAGCAGTACTTC.

V is TRBV7-3 and J is TRBJ1-4, with 8 positions matching TRBD1. This CDR3 contains 14 residues. Germline values: CDR1 SGHTA, CDR2 FQGTGA. The junction had 14 bases not matched to a gene; V was cut back by 9 bases and J by 11 bases. The CDR3 DNA sequence: TGTGCCAGAATAAACACCGACAGGGGCCTTAAACTGTTTTTT. It encodes CARINTDRGLKLFF.

The sample holds one count of this clone. V gene TRBV5-1 combines with J gene TRBJ2-7; D gene uncertain. Trimming removed 6 bases from V and 6 bases from J, with 7 bases in between. Per germline, CDR1 SGHRS and CDR2 YFSETQ. This CDR3 is 10 amino acids long. CDR3 nucleotides: TGCGCCAGCATAAGAGGCGAGCAGTACTTC. Protein product: CASIRGEQYF.

The chain recombines TRBV2 with TRBJ2-4; perhaps TRBD2 as D (6 bases). The germline V gene has CDR1 SNHLY and CDR2 FYNNEI. V lost 5 bases and J lost 9, with 14 bases in between. The CDR3 sequence is 13 residues long. This CDR3 is CASSPGTEGIQYF. For the CDR3, the DNA is TGTGCCAGCAGTCCCGGGACTGAGGGCATTCAGTACTTC.

The rearrangement joins TRBV7-2 to TRBJ1-1; 7 bases align to TRBD1. CDR1 is SGHTA and CDR2 is FQGNSA in the germline V gene. V lost 11 bases to trimming and J lost 2 bases; unmatched junction nucleotides: 8. The CDR3 contains 13 residues. CDR3 amino acids: CAGDREGNTEAFF. The CDR3 coding sequence is TGTGCCGGCGACAGGGAAGGAAACACTGAAGCTTTCTTT.

This clone has more than one count but fewer than ten. V and J are TRBV2 and TRBJ1-1, with 9 bases lining up with TRBD1. The V gene's germline CDR1 is SNHLY and CDR2 FYNNEI. The V and J ends lost 8 bases and 5 bases, in that order; junction bases with no gene match: 6. The CDR3 loop spans 13 amino acids. CDR3 nucleotide sequence: TGTGCCAGCGAGGGACAGGGCCGGACTGAAGCTTTCTTT. Residues: CASEGQGRTEAFF.